These 11 T cell receptor beta chains originate from one sample sequenced in a study of blood T cell repertoires in COVID-19. The data were produced by immunoSEQ multiplex PCR, yet TCRdb's version contains in-frame clones alone and is incomplete. The table records roughly 250,000 clones, approximately 86% of them present only once. The sequencing input was PBMCs or T cells enriched from blood (not recorded which). The receptors were gathered from a woman in her fifties or sixties who had recovered from COVID-19.

V gene TRBV7-2 combines with J gene TRBJ2-1; 10 positions agree with TRBD2. Per germline, CDR1 SGHTA and CDR2 FQGNSA. This CDR3 region has 16 residues. V dropped 5 bases and J dropped 4; count of bases not matched to a gene: 8. CDR3 in DNA: TGTGCCAGCAGCCCGCGGACTAGCGGAATATACAATGAGCAGTTCTTC. It yields the protein CASSPRTSGIYNEQFF.

This clone is a singleton in its sample. V is TRBV28 and J is TRBJ1-1; unclear D gene. CDR1 and CDR2 (germline): MDHEN, SYDVKM. The V and J ends lost 10 bases and 4 bases respectively, with 19 bases between them. The CDR3 loop spans 14 amino acids. The CDR3 sequence: CATGLGRSGTEAFF. CDR3 DNA: TGTGCCACTGGACTCGGGAGAAGCGGCACTGAAGCTTTCTTT.

This chain links TRBV10-3 with TRBJ2-1; TRBD2 might be the D (7 bases). The CDR3 is made up of 14 amino acids. Germline CDR1 ENHRY, CDR2 SYGVKD. The V gene lost 0 bases and the J gene lost 7 bases, with 10 bases spanning the gap. CDR3 in amino acids: CAISESSGTNEQFF. DNA for the CDR3: TGTGCCATCAGTGAGTCCAGCGGGACAAATGAGCAGTTCTTC.

The V call is TRBV7-8, the J call TRBJ2-5; possible D gene TRBD1, 6 bases. CDR1 is SGHVS and CDR2 is FQNEAQ in the germline V gene. V lost 2 bases and J 2 bases, leaving 12 bases between the germline ends. This CDR3 has 15 amino acids. CDR3 nucleotides: TGTGCCAGCAGCTTATGGAATCAGGGGCAAGAGACCCAGTACTTC. It yields the protein CASSLWNQGQETQYF.

The CDR3 DNA reads as TGTGCCAGCAGCTTAGAACTGGGACAGACCTACGAGCAGTACTTC. Its translation is CASSLELGQTYEQYF. The chain is built from TRBV7-6 and TRBJ2-7, with 7 nucleotides matching TRBD1. The CDR3 runs 15 residues. V shed 1 base, J shed 2 bases, and the junction held 5 bases outside the gene matches. The germline V gene encodes CDR1 SGHVS and CDR2 FNYEAQ.

The rearrangement uses TRBV28 and TRBJ2-6; maybe TRBD2 (6 bases). With 10 bases removed from V and 0 bases from J, the gap between germline ends came to 16 bases. Germline-derived CDR1 and CDR2 are MDHEN and SYDVKM. This CDR3 region has 16 residues. The CDR3, as DNA: TGTGCCACCCTCCGGAGGGCTCTCTCTGGGGCCAACGTCCTGACTTTC. Protein: CATLRRALSGANVLTF.

The chain is built from TRBV18 and TRBJ1-4; D may be TRBD1 (6 bases). This CDR3 has 15 residues. Germline CDR1 KGHSH, CDR2 LQKENI. The V gene lost 3 bases and the J gene lost 3 bases, with 11 bases spanning the gap. The CDR3 DNA sequence: TGTGCCAGCTCACCCCTGACAGGCGCTAATGAAAAACTGTTTTTT. Its protein is CASSPLTGANEKLFF.

The chain carries TRBV18 and TRBJ1-6; perhaps TRBD1 as D (6 bases). The germline V and J ends were trimmed by 2 bases and 5 bases, with 7 bases remaining between them. Germline-derived CDR1 and CDR2 are KGHSH and LQKENI. The CDR3 consists of 14 residues. CDR3 DNA sequence: TGTGCCAGCTCACCAGAGGGGGATAATTCACCCCTCCACTTT. Encoded protein: CASSPEGDNSPLHF.

This clone was seen a single time. The chain couples TRBV30 to TRBJ2-2, with D perhaps matching TRBD2 (5 bases). Trimming stripped 5 bases from V and 3 bases from J, with 19 bases between. Per the germline V gene, CDR1 is GTSNPN and CDR2 is SVGIG (reference sequence). This CDR3 comprises 16 residues. This CDR3 reads CAWGPRERQYTGELFF. The CDR3 DNA is TGTGCCTGGGGTCCTCGTGAGCGGCAATACACCGGGGAGCTGTTTTTT.

The V gene is TRBV11-2, the J gene TRBJ1-5; 7 bases agree with TRBD1. CDR3 length: 15 amino acids. Germline CDR1 reads SGHAT; CDR2 reads FQNNGV. With 5 bases clipped from V and 4 bases from J, the junction kept 8 bases outside the gene matches. CDR3 residues: CASSVGTVPNQPQHF. The CDR3 DNA follows: TGTGCCAGCAGCGTCGGGACAGTCCCGAATCAGCCCCAGCATTTT.

This chain joins TRBV10-3 and TRBJ2-7, with D unclear. The germline V gene encodes CDR1 ENHRY and CDR2 SYGVKD. V lost 5 bases and J lost 0, with 17 bases in between. This CDR3 is 16 amino acids long. In DNA form, the CDR3 reads TGTGCCATCAGTCTCCGCGACACCTCCAGCTCCTACGAGCAGTACTTC. Protein: CAISLRDTSSSYEQYF.